This T cell receptor (beta chain) was profiled in a study of beta chain features in type 1 diabetes. Across the whole study: The number of sorted cells examined across all samples was around 110 million.

This clone was counted only a few times. Its antigen is as yet unknown. Study-wide results and limits: Sampled from patients, naive, central memory and Treg TCRB repertoires appeared more similar than those sampled from healthy donors. Significant though moderate, a shortening of TCRB CDR3s appeared in all four CD4+ subsets of Type 1 diabetes patients.

The study reverse transcribed the entire isolated RNA, so it sequenced expressed TCRB transcripts. Millions of reads were obtained on average from naive, central memory and regulatory T cell samples. Libraries were prepared by immunoSEQ multiplex PCR; TCRdb keeps only in-frame clonotypes and omits some of them. This sample yields hundreds of thousands of clones, of which around 15% are seen a single time; less than 0.025% belongs to the top ten. A heparinised blood draw that averaged about 120 mL was obtained once from each donor. The V end was cut by 0 bases, the J end by 1 base, with 11 bases between. The CDR3 totals 16 residues. Germline V gene sequence: CDR1 MGHRA, CDR2 YSYEKL.

Sequencing was carried out using naive CD4+ T cells from blood. V gene TRBV4-1 combines with J gene TRBJ2-3; D is undetermined. This TCR was sampled from a young man with type 1 diabetes. The CDR3 is CASSQDFGFRTDTQYF. The CDR3 DNA is TGCGCCAGCAGCCAAGACTTCGGGTTCCGCACAGATACGCAGTATTTT.